Listed below are T cell receptor beta chains from one sample, sequenced in a study of shared clonotypes between healthy human individuals. The protocol was immunoSEQ multiplex PCR, while the TCRdb copy is restricted to in-frame clones and leaves out a portion. The data contain some 2.1 million clones, around 95% of them seen just once; the ten biggest clones take up roughly 0.13%. The sequenced sample was naive CD4+ T cells sorted from blood. These receptors were taken from a man younger than 35 in good health. CDR3s include the opening cysteine and the closing phenylalanine or tryptophan. A D gene is named only where the DNA matches it firmly.

v_gene	j_gene	len	d_gene	CDR3aa
TRBV5-4	TRBJ2-4	16	TRBD1	CASSSGQGVPKNIQYF
TRBV7-2	TRBJ2-7	12	-	CASSPGGTPQYF
TRBV29-1	TRBJ1-1	12	TRBD1	CSVAETGRGAFF
TRBV6-5	TRBJ2-7	14	-	CASSYGAGPYEQYF
TRBV30	TRBJ2-1	15	TRBD2	CAWSVPGLTSGREFF
TRBV10-3	TRBJ1-2	13	TRBD1	CAIRAGQGYGYTF
TRBV29-1	TRBJ2-1	15	TRBD1	CSVLRGTGGINEQFF
TRBV5-1	TRBJ2-1	16	-	CASSWASVGRGNEQFF
TRBV29-1	TRBJ2-7	16	-	CSVEAGRPEGPYEQYF
TRBV12-5	TRBJ2-1	15	TRBD2	CASARGGNSYNEQFF
TRBV10-3	TRBJ2-7	14	-	CAISASGISYEQYF
TRBV29-1	TRBJ2-5	15	TRBD2	CSSYQAGERGETQYF
TRBV2	TRBJ2-5	16	-	CATQTAAIRGGETQYF
TRBV28	TRBJ2-7	15	-	CASSSTFRGSYEQYF
TRBV4-3	TRBJ2-4	14	-	CASSQFVEVDIQYF
TRBV7-2	TRBJ1-4	15	TRBD1	CASSSRGPSGEKLFF
TRBV5-1	TRBJ2-5	17	TRBD2	CASSLRASGLRRETQYF
TRBV6-1	TRBJ2-7	15	TRBD2	CASRWGETSDYEQYF
TRBV6-1	TRBJ1-4	14	TRBD1	CASSGQGRVEKLFF
TRBV4-3	TRBJ2-2	14	-	CASSQEPNTGELFF
TRBV5-1	TRBJ2-1	14	TRBD1	CASSELDRAGEQFF
TRBV6-5	TRBJ1-3	13	-	CASSPRPGNTIYF
TRBV30	TRBJ2-5	11	-	CAWSVQETQYF
TRBV10-1	TRBJ2-3	15	-	CASSEASLATDTQYF
TRBV7-2	TRBJ1-6	13	-	CASSLDSNSPLHF
TRBV4-1	TRBJ1-2	12	-	CASNQGGDGYTF
TRBV5-1	TRBJ2-7	11	-	CASRGETEQYF
TRBV30	TRBJ2-3	16	TRBD2	CAWGGPERRGTDTQYF
TRBV5-1	TRBJ1-2	14	TRBD1	CASSLGDREFGYTF
TRBV5-1	TRBJ1-6	14	-	CASSGGTYNSPLHF
TRBV11-2	TRBJ2-1	12	-	CASSSTHGEQFF
TRBV18	TRBJ2-1	17	TRBD2	CASSPQRTSGGSNEQFF
TRBV5-5	TRBJ2-7	14	TRBD1	CASSEGQGYYEQYF
TRBV11-2	TRBJ2-3	16	-	CAGSLEGGAGTDTQYF
TRBV5-8	TRBJ1-6	16	-	CASSLLGGSYNSPLHF
TRBV4-1	TRBJ2-7	16	TRBD2	CASSRPGLAGVYEQYF
TRBV4-1	TRBJ2-1	17	TRBD2	CASSPALSGRRYNEQFF
TRBV5-1	TRBJ1-1	14	-	CASSLDIGGSEAFF
TRBV6-5	TRBJ1-2	13	-	CASSPGTTYGYTF
TRBV2	TRBJ1-2	15	-	CASSEEGGAGYGYTF
TRBV4-1	TRBJ2-2	15	-	CASSQESTNTGELFF
TRBV7-9	TRBJ1-5	14	-	CASSLEQFNQPQHF
TRBV5-6	TRBJ1-1	13	-	CASSLQRSTEAFF
TRBV28	TRBJ1-3	14	-	CASSFQRAGNTIYF
TRBV2	TRBJ1-6	13	TRBD1	CASGGQANSPLHF
TRBV19	TRBJ1-2	15	TRBD1	CASSTRTGSTYGYTF
TRBV19	TRBJ2-7	15	-	CASTQGPRGSYEQYF
TRBV14	TRBJ1-2	15	-	CASSQSLRPRQGYTF
TRBV5-1	TRBJ2-5	13	TRBD1	CASSPQGAVGEYF
TRBV6-5	TRBJ1-2	13	-	CASGAPVSGGYTF
TRBV5-6	TRBJ2-7	11	-	CASSLQYEQYF
TRBV7-2	TRBJ2-2	17	TRBD1	CASSWTGGFLVAGELFF
TRBV7-2	TRBJ2-1	15	TRBD1	CASSLVGGLGNEQFF
TRBV4-1	TRBJ2-5	20	-	CASSQERTGGTGSRQETQYF
TRBV6-1	TRBJ1-1	14	-	CASSDGTMNTEAFF